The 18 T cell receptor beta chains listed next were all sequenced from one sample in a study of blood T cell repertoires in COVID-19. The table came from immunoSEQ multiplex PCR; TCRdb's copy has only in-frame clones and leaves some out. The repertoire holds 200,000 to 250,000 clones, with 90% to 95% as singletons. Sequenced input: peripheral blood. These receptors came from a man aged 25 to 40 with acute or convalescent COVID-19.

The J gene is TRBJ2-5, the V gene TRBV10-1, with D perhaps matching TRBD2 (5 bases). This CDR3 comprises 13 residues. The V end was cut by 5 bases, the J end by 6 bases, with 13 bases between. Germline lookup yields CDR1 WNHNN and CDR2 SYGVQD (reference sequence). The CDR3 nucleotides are TGCGCCAGCAGTTCTCGGGGTCTGAAGACCCAGTACTTC. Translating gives CASSSRGLKTQYF.

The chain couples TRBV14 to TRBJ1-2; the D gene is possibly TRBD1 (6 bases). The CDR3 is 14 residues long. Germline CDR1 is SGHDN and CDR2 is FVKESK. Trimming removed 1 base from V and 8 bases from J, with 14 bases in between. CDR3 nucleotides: TGTGCCAGCAGCCAAGGAATCCCAGGGGAGGGCTACACCTTC. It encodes CASSQGIPGEGYTF.

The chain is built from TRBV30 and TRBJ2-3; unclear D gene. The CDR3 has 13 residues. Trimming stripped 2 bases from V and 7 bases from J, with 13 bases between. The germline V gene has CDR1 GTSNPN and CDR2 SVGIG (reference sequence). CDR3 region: CAWSRYAMHTQYF. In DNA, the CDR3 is TGTGCCTGGAGTCGCTATGCCATGCATACGCAGTATTTT.

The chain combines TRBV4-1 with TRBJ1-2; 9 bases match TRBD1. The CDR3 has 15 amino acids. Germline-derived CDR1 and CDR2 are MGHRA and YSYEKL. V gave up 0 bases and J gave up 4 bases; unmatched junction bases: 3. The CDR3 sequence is CASSQDPTGGYGYTF. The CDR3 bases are TGCGCCAGCAGCCAAGACCCGACAGGGGGCTATGGCTACACCTTC.

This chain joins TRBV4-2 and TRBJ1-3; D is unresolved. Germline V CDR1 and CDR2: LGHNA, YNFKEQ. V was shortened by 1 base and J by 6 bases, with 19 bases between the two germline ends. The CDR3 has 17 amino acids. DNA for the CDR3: TGTGCCAGCAGCCAAGGTTCTACGCGACTACGTGAAAACACCATATATTTT. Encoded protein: CASSQGSTRLRENTIYF.

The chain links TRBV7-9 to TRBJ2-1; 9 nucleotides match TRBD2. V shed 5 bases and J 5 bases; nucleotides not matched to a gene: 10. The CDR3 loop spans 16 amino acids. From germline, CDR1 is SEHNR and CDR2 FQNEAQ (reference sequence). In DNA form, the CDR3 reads TGTGCCAGCAGCCCAGACGGGGGACTAGCTAACAATGAGCAGTTCTTC. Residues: CASSPDGGLANNEQFF.

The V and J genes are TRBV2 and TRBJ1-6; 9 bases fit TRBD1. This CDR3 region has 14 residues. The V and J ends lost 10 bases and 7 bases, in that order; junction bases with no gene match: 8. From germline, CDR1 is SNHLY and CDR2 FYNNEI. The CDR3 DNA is TGTGCCAACCAACAAGACAGGGGGAATTCACCCCTCCACTTT. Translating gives CANQQDRGNSPLHF.

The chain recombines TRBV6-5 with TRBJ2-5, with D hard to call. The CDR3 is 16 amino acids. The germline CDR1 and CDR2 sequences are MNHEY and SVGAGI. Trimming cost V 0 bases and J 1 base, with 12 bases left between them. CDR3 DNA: TGTGCCAGCAGTTACTCGAGTCTCGGAGTCCAAGAGACCCAGTACTTC. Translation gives CASSYSSLGVQETQYF.

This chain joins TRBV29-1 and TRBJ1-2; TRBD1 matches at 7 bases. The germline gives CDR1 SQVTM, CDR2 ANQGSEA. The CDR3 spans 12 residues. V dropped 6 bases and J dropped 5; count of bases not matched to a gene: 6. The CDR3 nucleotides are TGCAGCGTCCGGGACAGAGAGTATGGCTACACCTTC. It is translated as CSVRDREYGYTF.

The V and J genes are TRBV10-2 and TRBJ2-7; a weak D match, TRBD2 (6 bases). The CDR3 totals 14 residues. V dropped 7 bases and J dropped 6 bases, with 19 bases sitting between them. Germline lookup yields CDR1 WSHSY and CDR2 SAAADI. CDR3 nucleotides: TGCGCCAGCAACAAGGTCTCGGTGGAGGGCGAGCAGTACTTC. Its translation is CASNKVSVEGEQYF.

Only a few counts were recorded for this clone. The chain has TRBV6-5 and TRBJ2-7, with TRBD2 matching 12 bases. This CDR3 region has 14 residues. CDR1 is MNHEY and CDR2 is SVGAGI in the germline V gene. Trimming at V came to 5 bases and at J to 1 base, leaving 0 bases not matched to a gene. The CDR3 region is CASSLAGGSYEQYF. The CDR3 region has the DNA TGTGCCAGCAGTCTAGCGGGGGGGTCCTACGAGCAGTACTTC.

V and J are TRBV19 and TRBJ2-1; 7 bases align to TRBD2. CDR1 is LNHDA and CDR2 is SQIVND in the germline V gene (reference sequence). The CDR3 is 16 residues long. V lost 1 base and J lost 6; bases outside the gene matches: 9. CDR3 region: CASSIVPGLPINEQFF. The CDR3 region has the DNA TGTGCCAGTAGTATAGTTCCGGGACTACCCATCAATGAGCAGTTCTTC.

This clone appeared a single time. CDR3 amino acids: CASSPGSQGASEQYF. The CDR3 DNA reads TGTGCCAGCAGCCCGGGCTCTCAGGGGGCTAGCGAGCAGTACTTC. The chain recombines TRBV28 with TRBJ2-7; TRBD1 matches 8 bases. CDR1 is MDHEN and CDR2 is SYDVKM in the germline V gene. The CDR3 is made up of 15 amino acids. The ends lost 6 bases at V and 6 bases at J; junction bases unmatched: 13.

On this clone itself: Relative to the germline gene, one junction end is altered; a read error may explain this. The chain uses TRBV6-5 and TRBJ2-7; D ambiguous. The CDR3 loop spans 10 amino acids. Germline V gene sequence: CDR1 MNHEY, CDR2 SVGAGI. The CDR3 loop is CASRYYEQYF. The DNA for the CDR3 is TGTGCCAGCAGGTACTACGAGCAGTACTTC.

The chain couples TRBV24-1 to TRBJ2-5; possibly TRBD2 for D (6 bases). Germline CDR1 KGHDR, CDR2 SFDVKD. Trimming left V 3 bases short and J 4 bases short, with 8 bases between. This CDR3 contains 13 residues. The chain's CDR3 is CATSDGGGETQYF. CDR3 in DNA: TGTGCCACCAGTGATGGGGGAGGAGAGACCCAGTACTTC.

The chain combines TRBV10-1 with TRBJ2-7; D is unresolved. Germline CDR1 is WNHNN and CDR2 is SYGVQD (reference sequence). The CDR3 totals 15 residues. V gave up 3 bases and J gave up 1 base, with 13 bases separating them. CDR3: CASSEKTSGSYEQYF. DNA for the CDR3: TGCGCCAGCAGTGAAAAAACCTCGGGTTCCTACGAGCAGTACTTC.

The CDR3 bases are TGTGCCAGCAAGTCGGGGGTCTCTGGGGCCAACGTCCTGACTTTC. It is translated as CASKSGVSGANVLTF. The rearrangement uses TRBV28 and TRBJ2-6, with TRBD2 as a possible D gene (6 bases). Germline CDR1 MDHEN, CDR2 SYDVKM. Trimming pared 7 bases from V and 0 bases from J, leaving 10 bases between. The CDR3 is 15 amino acids.

CDR3 nucleotides: TGTGCCAGCGGAAGCTTAAGACATCAAGCTTTCTTT. Translating gives CASGSLRHQAFF. This chain links TRBV28 with TRBJ1-1; D ambiguous. Germline V gene sequence: CDR1 MDHEN, CDR2 SYDVKM. The CDR3 contains 12 residues. The ends were cut back, 8 bases at V and 9 bases at J, with 16 bases in the middle.